The clone carrying this TCR beta chain came up a few times. Its target is unknown. A 5'RACE reaction primed in the constant segment made cDNA libraries of TCR alpha and TCR beta, and these carried sample barcodes and UMIs. In TCRdb, the 5' RACE reads were re-called with MiXCR into one record per CDR3 protein. The sample shows 400,000 to 450,000 distinct CDR3 sequences, 15% to 20% of them seen only once. The data derive from a study of T-cell memory formation after mild COVID-19. Overall study findings and caveats: Certain responding clones were present in pre-infection memory, suggesting participation of cross-reactive memory. Contracting CD4+ clones were located mainly in CM and EM, and CD8+ clones in EMRA.

The CDR3 runs 13 residues. Trimming removed 3 bases at V and 2 bases at J, with 6 bases between. Looked up from germline, CDR1 is MNHEY and CDR2 is SMNVEV (reference sequence). The TCR originated in a man aged 18-30 years who had mild COVID-19 (a few samples of this study predate the infection). Cell type and time point are not known. The chain joins TRBV27 to TRBJ2-3; the D is unclear. The sample consisted of PBMCs or a T cell subset sorted from them (not recorded which). This CDR3 reads CASSLTYTDTQYF. The CDR3 DNA reads as TGTGCCAGCAGTTTGACTTACACAGATACGCAGTATTTT.